Sequencing of this T cell receptor (beta chain) was carried out in a study of blood T cell repertoires in COVID-19. About the research overall: COVID-19 samples from acute and convalescent phases originated in the United States, Italy and Spain.

The germline V gene encodes CDR1 SGHRS and CDR2 YFSETQ. The trim removed 2 bases at V and 3 bases at J, leaving 3 bases unmatched. The CDR3 spans 15 residues. Original data processing: Estimation of nucleated cell counts relied on the amplification of reference gene primers. The data were produced by immunoSEQ multiplex PCR, yet TCRdb's version contains in-frame clones alone and is incomplete. V and J calls and clone size are copied from that table; D and trimming were computed from the DNA. Among over 45,000 clones listed, around 90% were seen once. The chain joins TRBV5-1 to TRBJ1-2; 11 bases align to TRBD1. The TCR sequence derives from a man aged 50 or older with active COVID-19. Sequencing was done on a sample of peripheral blood. CDR3 DNA sequence: TGCGCCAGCAGCTTCGGGACAGGGGGGGACTATGGCTACACCTTC. It translates to CASSFGTGGDYGYTF.